This TCR beta chain was profiled in a study of human thymus T cells. Study-level results: Unrelated individuals had highly overlapping thymic repertoires, as reported in related research.

Corrective heart surgery yielded the resections from which the thymus tissue came. Turning to this clone: Its cognate antigen is unknown.

Sequencing used immunoSEQ multiplex PCR; TCRdb keeps in-frame clones, though not all of them. The table has around 130,000 clones, more than 90% seen once. Trimming pared 4 bases from V and 0 bases from J, leaving 9 bases between. The length of the CDR3 is 13 residues. CDR1 is SQVTM, CDR2 ANQGSEA, per germline. The sequence was collected from a boy under two years old with a congenital heart defect but otherwise immunologically healthy. Sequencing used thymus tissue. V gene TRBV29-1 combines with J gene TRBJ1-1; no clear D. CDR3 coding DNA: TGCAGCGTTGTCTACAGCTTGAACACTGAAGCTTTCTTT. It codes for CSVVYSLNTEAFF.